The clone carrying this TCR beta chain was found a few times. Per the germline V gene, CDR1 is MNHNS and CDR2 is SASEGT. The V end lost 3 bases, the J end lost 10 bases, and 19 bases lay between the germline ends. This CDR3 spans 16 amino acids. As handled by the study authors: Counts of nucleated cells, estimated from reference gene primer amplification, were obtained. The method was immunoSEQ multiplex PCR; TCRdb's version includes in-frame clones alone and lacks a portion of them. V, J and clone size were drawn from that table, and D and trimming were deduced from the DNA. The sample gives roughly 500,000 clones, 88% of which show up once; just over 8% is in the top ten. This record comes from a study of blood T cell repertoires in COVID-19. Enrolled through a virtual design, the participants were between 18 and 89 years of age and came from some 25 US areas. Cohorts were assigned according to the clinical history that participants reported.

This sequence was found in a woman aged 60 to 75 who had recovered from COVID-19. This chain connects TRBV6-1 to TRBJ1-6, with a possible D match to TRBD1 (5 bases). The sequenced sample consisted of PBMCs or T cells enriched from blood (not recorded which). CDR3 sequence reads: CASSDRVLSDRSPLHF. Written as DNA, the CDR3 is TGTGCCAGCAGTGACAGGGTTCTTTCCGATAGGTCACCCCTCCACTTT.